The 19 T cell receptor beta chains below come from one sample, sequenced in a study of blood T cell repertoires in COVID-19. TCRdb's table, derived via immunoSEQ multiplex PCR, lists solely in-frame clones and lacks some. Here the sample spans 110,000 or so clones, about 85% being singletons. The sequenced sample was peripheral blood. The source is a man in his fifties with acute or convalescent COVID-19.

This chain uses TRBV18 with TRBJ1-1; 7 bases match TRBD1. The germline V gene encodes CDR1 KGHSH and CDR2 LQKENI. V lost 4 bases to trimming and J lost 2 bases; unmatched junction nucleotides: 7. The CDR3 loop spans 15 amino acids. The CDR3 DNA is TGTGCCAGCTCACTTCAGACAGGGATTAACACTGAAGCTTTCTTT. It translates to CASSLQTGINTEAFF.

This chain joins TRBV5-1 and TRBJ2-1; 7 bases are shared with TRBD2. The CDR3 contains 16 residues. V was pared by 4 bases and J by 8 bases, with 15 bases of the junction left unmatched. Germline lookup yields CDR1 SGHRS and CDR2 YFSETQ. The chain's CDR3 is CASSLAIREVVYEQFF. CDR3 nucleotide sequence: TGCGCCAGCAGCCTGGCCATCCGGGAGGTTGTGTATGAGCAGTTCTTC.

The genes are TRBV3-1 (or the pseudogene TRBV3-2) and TRBJ1-4, with D unresolved. Trimming took off 3 bases at V and 0 bases at J, with 8 bases between the two ends. The CDR3 spans 15 residues. Per germline, CDR1 LGHDT and CDR2 YNNKEL (reference sequence). The CDR3 is CASSHRGATNEKLFF. As DNA, the CDR3 is TGTGCCAGCAGCCACCGGGGTGCAACTAATGAAAAACTGTTTTTT.

This clone was seen more than once but under ten times. This chain links TRBV28 with TRBJ2-7; D may be TRBD2 (6 bases). The CDR3 extends over 11 amino acids. The V end lost 1 base, the J end lost 11 bases, and 9 bases lay between the germline ends. CDR1 is MDHEN and CDR2 is SYDVKM in the germline V gene. The CDR3 spells CASSLSRREYF. The CDR3 nucleotides are TGTGCCAGCAGTTTATCGCGGAGGGAGTACTTC.

V gene TRBV6-1 combines with J gene TRBJ1-5; the D is unclear. This CDR3 has 15 residues. Germline V gene data show CDR1 as MNHNS and CDR2 as SASEGT. V gave up 1 base and J gave up 3 bases, with 10 bases separating them. CDR3 loop: CASSEVSGDNQPQHF. The DNA of the CDR3 is TGTGCCAGCAGTGAAGTCTCGGGTGACAATCAGCCCCAGCATTTT.

V gene TRBV7-3 combines with J gene TRBJ2-1, with 9 bases aligning to TRBD2. V shed 2 bases, J shed 7 bases, and the junction held 12 bases outside the gene matches. The V gene's germline CDR1 is SGHTA and CDR2 FQGTGA. The CDR3 is 17 residues long. This chain's CDR3 is CASSLRPLAGSGNEQFF. Here the CDR3 DNA reads TGTGCCAGCAGCTTACGCCCGCTAGCGGGAAGTGGGAATGAGCAGTTCTTC.

This chain uses TRBV15 with TRBJ2-3, with 7 bases that match TRBD1. The ends lost 5 bases at V and 4 bases at J; junction bases unmatched: 9. CDR1 and CDR2 (germline): LNHNV, YYDKDF (reference sequence). The CDR3 is 15 residues long. The CDR3 sequence is CATSEGAGVSDTQYF. The CDR3 DNA reads as TGTGCCACCAGCGAGGGGGCAGGGGTATCAGATACGCAGTATTTT.

This chain uses TRBV6-5 with TRBJ2-1; 9 bases fit TRBD1. Trimming took 2 bases from V and 12 from J; bases not matched to a gene: 5. The CDR3 runs 13 residues. CDR1 is MNHEY, CDR2 SVGAGI, per germline. CDR3 sequence: CASSYTKTGGQFF. DNA for the CDR3: TGTGCCAGCAGTTACACCAAGACAGGGGGGCAGTTCTTC.

This chain links TRBV6-2 or TRBV6-3 with TRBJ2-3; 8 bases map to TRBD2. Germline loops: CDR1 MNHEY, CDR2 SVGEGT. The CDR3 runs to 16 residues. V lost 0 bases, J lost 0 bases, and 2 bases stayed unmatched. The CDR3 region has the DNA TGTGCCAGCAGTTACTCGGCTAGCGGGAGCACAGATACGCAGTATTTT. Translated, it gives CASSYSASGSTDTQYF.

This chain uses TRBV18 with TRBJ1-4; D is perhaps TRBD1 (6 bases). Germline V CDR1 and CDR2: KGHSH, LQKENI. V lost 5 bases and J lost 7, with 14 bases in between. This CDR3 comprises 14 residues. CDR3 in amino acids: CASSYRVDFEKLFF. The CDR3 bases are TGTGCCAGCTCATACAGGGTTGATTTTGAAAAACTGTTTTTT.

The V call is TRBV5-4, the J call TRBJ2-1, with 8 bases fitting TRBD1. Germline CDR1 SGHNT, CDR2 YYREEE (reference sequence). The CDR3 totals 15 residues. The J segment lost 0 bases and the V segment lost 3 bases, leaving 2 bases of the junction unmatched. The CDR3, as DNA: TGTGCCAGCAGCTGGGACAGGAGCTCCTACAATGAGCAGTTCTTC. Protein sequence: CASSWDRSSYNEQFF. The entire variable domain, with the rest obtained from reference TRBV5-4 and TRBJ2-1, is as follows: ETGVTQSPTHLIKTRGQQVTLRCSSQSGHNTVSWYQQALGQGPQFIFQYYREEENGRGNFPPRFSGLQFPNYSSELNVNALELDDSALYLCASSWDRSSYNEQFFGPGTRLTVL.

The genes are TRBV3-1 (or the pseudogene TRBV3-2) and TRBJ2-7; D not certain. Trimming removed 0 bases from V and 0 bases from J, with 6 bases in between. Per the germline V gene, CDR1 is LGHDT and CDR2 is YNNKEL (reference sequence). The CDR3 is 14 residues long. Written as DNA, the CDR3 is TGTGCCAGCAGCCAAGACCCCTCCTCCTACGAGCAGTACTTC. This encodes CASSQDPSSYEQYF.

The chain links TRBV19 to TRBJ2-1; 10 nucleotides match TRBD2. V lost 5 bases to trimming and J lost 9 bases; unmatched junction nucleotides: 10. This CDR3 contains 15 residues. Germline-derived CDR1 and CDR2 are LNHDA and SQIVND (reference sequence). In DNA, the CDR3 is TGTGCCAGTAGTCCCGGGGTAGCGGGAGGCGGTGAGCAGTTCTTC. It is translated as CASSPGVAGGGEQFF.

The V and J genes are TRBV6-6 and TRBJ2-3, with TRBD2 matching 8 bases. Trimming removed 2 bases from V and 0 bases from J; junction bases left unmatched: 4. The CDR3 has 16 amino acids. Germline CDR1 MNHNY, CDR2 SVGAGI (reference sequence). CDR3 in amino acids: CASSYGLAGSTDTQYF. The CDR3 bases are TGTGCCAGCAGTTACGGGCTAGCGGGTAGCACAGATACGCAGTATTTT.

The gene calls are TRBV14 and TRBJ1-1; 7 bases align to TRBD1. V dropped 6 bases and J dropped 4; count of bases not matched to a gene: 8. CDR1 and CDR2 from the germline V gene are SGHDN and FVKESK. There are 14 residues in the CDR3. In nucleotides, the CDR3 is TGTGCCAGCAGTTTTACTCACAGGGGCACTGAAGCTTTCTTT. Translation gives CASSFTHRGTEAFF. Full variable domain (rest looked up from reference TRBV14 and TRBJ1-1): EAGVTQFPSHSVIEKGQTVTLRCDPISGHDNLYWYRRVMGKEIKFLLHFVKESKQDESGMPNNRFLAERTGGTYSTLKVQPAELEDSGVYFCASSFTHRGTEAFFGQGTRLTVV.

This clone has at least ten counts. The CDR3 DNA reads as TGTGCCAGCAGATGGGGACTTGCGCAGTTCTTC. It translates to CASRWGLAQFF. This rearrangement joins TRBV6-5 to TRBJ2-1; maybe TRBD2 (6 bases). The V end was cut by 6 bases, the J end by 12 bases, with 12 bases between. Germline V CDR1 and CDR2: MNHEY, SVGAGI. This CDR3 has 11 amino acids.

V and J are TRBV7-6 and TRBJ2-5; 8 bases fit TRBD2. The CDR3 spans 16 residues. V was clipped by 4 bases and J by 5 bases; unmatched bases: 12. Germline CDR1 SGHVS, CDR2 FNYEAQ. The CDR3: CASSSVNGGAGETQYF. CDR3 bases: TGTGCCAGCAGCTCAGTTAACGGGGGGGCCGGGGAGACCCAGTACTTC.

V and J are TRBV6-5 and TRBJ2-1; D gene uncertain. Germline-derived CDR1 and CDR2 are MNHEY and SVGAGI. The ends were cut back, 5 bases at V and 6 bases at J, with 14 bases in the middle. CDR3 length equals 14 residues. In DNA, the CDR3 is TGTGCCAGCAGTCGTGCTAATCAATGCAATGAGCAGTTCTTC. Translating it yields CASSRANQCNEQFF.

In the case of this clone: Other DNA sequences of this sample code for an identical CDR3. This sequence joins TRBV7-9 and TRBJ2-3; 9 positions agree with TRBD2. The CDR3 length is 16 residues. V shed 2 bases, J shed 2 bases, and the junction held 5 bases outside the gene matches. Per the germline V gene, CDR1 is SEHNR and CDR2 is FQNEAQ (reference sequence). Here the CDR3 DNA reads TGTGCCAGCAGCTTACGGCTAGCGGGAATCACAGATACGCAGTATTTT. Translated: CASSLRLAGITDTQYF.